This TCR beta chain appears in the sequencing data of a study of T cell responses to AZD1222 COVID-19 vaccine. Study-level points and caveats: Most donors were white British and more were female, and clonal diversity was possibly underestimated. There were vaccine-associated CD4 TCRs across spike, dominant at 160-218 and 743-854.

This clone appeared a few times. No antigen is known for it. Some clones are missing from TCRdb's copy, which holds only in-frame ones; the method was immunoSEQ multiplex PCR. This table has about 76,000 clones, roughly 80% appearing once. The sample consisted of peripheral blood, taken 28 days after the second dose of the MenACWY control vaccine. This sequence originates from an adult who received the MenACWY meningococcal vaccine as a control.

The CDR3 loop reads CSVDSSGLYNEQFF. Here the CDR3 DNA reads TGCAGCGTTGATTCGTCGGGGCTTTACAATGAGCAGTTCTTC. The gene calls are TRBV29-1 and TRBJ2-1; D might be TRBD1 or TRBD2, each matching 5 bases. Trimming left V 3 bases short and J 4 bases short, with 13 bases between. Germline V lookup: CDR1 SQVTM, CDR2 ANQGSEA. This CDR3 is 14 amino acids long.